This T cell receptor (beta chain) appears in the sequencing data of a study of STAT5B mutations in CD4+ large granular lymphocyte leukemia. Measured with immunoSEQ multiplex PCR; TCRdb has only the in-frame clones, and not every one. The sample has 30,000 to 40,000 clones, about 91% seen once. Germline V gives CDR1 MDHEN, CDR2 SYDVKM. Losses at the gene ends were 3 bases for V and 0 bases for J; bases not matched to a gene: 4. The CDR3 totals 15 residues. V is TRBV28 and J is TRBJ1-1; 7 positions match TRBD1. The clonotype was recovered from a human donor in good health. Sequencing used CD4+ T cells from blood buffy coats. The CDR3 DNA is TGTGCCAGCAGTTTTTATGACAGGGTGAACACTGAAGCTTTCTTT. It encodes CASSFYDRVNTEAFF.